The TCR beta chain under discussion was sequenced for a study of cytomegalovirus exposure and HLA in healthy donors. Whole-study results and caveats: Among TCR beta chains, those listed as cytomegalovirus-associated numbered around 160. Confirmation was obtained in vitro that a few CMV-associated chains are specific for CMV antigens. That first-cohort TCR clusters tended to co-occur in the roughly 120 validation repertoires was found in a later analysis.

A note on this clone: The antigen remains undetermined.

Germline CDR1 and CDR2: SEHNR and FQNEAQ (reference sequence). V dropped 5 bases and J dropped 9; count of bases not matched to a gene: 7. The CDR3 has 15 amino acids. The assay was immunoSEQ multiplex PCR, and TCRdb's table has in-frame clones only and misses some. The repertoire holds 75,000 to 90,000 clones, with about 96% as singletons. The sample consisted of PBMCs. This TCR derives from a man aged 18 to 30 in good health and CMV-seropositive. The gene calls are TRBV7-9 and TRBJ2-1; 13 bases fit TRBD2. The CDR3 here is CASSPRTSGRGEQFF. The CDR3 DNA follows: TGTGCCAGCAGCCCCCGGACTAGCGGGAGAGGTGAGCAGTTCTTC.